This T cell receptor (beta chain) was identified in a study of T cell responses to AZD1222 COVID-19 vaccine. V was pared by 5 bases and J by 1 base, with 2 bases between. The germline V gene has CDR1 MDHEN and CDR2 SYDVKM. The CDR3 is 11 amino acids. Concerning this clone: Other DNA sequences in this specimen translate into the identical CDR3.

Assay: immunoSEQ multiplex PCR; the TCRdb copy retains only in-frame clones and omits some. This table holds around 130,000 clones, around 92% found once. The chain has TRBV28 and TRBJ1-2; D not resolved. This receptor was obtained from an adult who received the AZD1222 COVID-19 vaccine. The sample here was peripheral blood, taken 28 days after the second AZD1222 dose. CDR3 nucleotides: TGTGCCAGCAGTCTTAACTATGGCTACACCTTC. It translates to CASSLNYGYTF.